The entry that follows covers one T cell receptor beta chain sequence. In the study's own analysis: Amplified reference gene primers provided the basis for estimating nucleated cell counts. The data were produced by immunoSEQ multiplex PCR, yet TCRdb's version contains in-frame clones alone and is incomplete. V, J and clone size are those of that table, while D and trimming were read from the DNA. The repertoire holds 68,000 or so clones, 85% to 90% seen once, with 2.7% in the top ten. This sample stems from a study of blood T cell repertoires in COVID-19. Study details: Sites across the United States, Italy and Spain contributed samples from acute and convalescent COVID-19. T cells, B-cell-depleted T cells, or PBMCs supplied cDNA or gDNA.

V gave up 0 bases and J gave up 1 base, with 11 bases separating them. This CDR3 comprises 16 residues. Germline V gene lookup returns CDR1 SGHVS and CDR2 FNYEAQ. The chain joins TRBV7-6 to TRBJ2-3; tentative D call: TRBD2 (6 bases). The sequence was obtained from a man aged 50-59 years with acute or convalescent COVID-19. Sequenced input: peripheral blood. CDR3: CASSLARSGGTDTQYF. CDR3 nucleotides: TGTGCCAGCAGCTTAGCGCGCTCGGGAGGCACAGATACGCAGTATTTT.